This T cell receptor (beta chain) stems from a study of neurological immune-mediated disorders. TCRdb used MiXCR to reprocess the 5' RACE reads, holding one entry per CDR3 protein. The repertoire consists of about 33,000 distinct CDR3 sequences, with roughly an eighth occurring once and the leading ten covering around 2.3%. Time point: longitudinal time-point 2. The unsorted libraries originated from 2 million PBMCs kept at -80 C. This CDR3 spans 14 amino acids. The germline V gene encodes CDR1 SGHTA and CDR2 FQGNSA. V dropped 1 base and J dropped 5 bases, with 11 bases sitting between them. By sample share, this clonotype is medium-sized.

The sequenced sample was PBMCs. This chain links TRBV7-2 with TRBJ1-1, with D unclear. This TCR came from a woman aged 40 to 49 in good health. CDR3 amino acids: CASSLVLIGTEAFF. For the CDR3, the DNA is TGTGCCAGCAGCTTAGTTCTTATCGGGACTGAAGCTTTCTTT.